These 15 T cell receptor beta chains share one sample of origin, sequenced in a study of cytotoxic CD8 clonotypes in ibrutinib-treated CLL. Produced via immunoSEQ multiplex PCR; TCRdb's table is partial and in-frame only. Among around 20,000 clones listed, over 70% were seen once. The specimen comprised PBMCs, sampled before ibrutinib treatment. These receptors all stem from a human donor with chronic lymphocytic leukemia.

The chain has TRBV19 and TRBJ2-6; 10 bases fit TRBD1. The germline V gene has CDR1 LNHDA and CDR2 SQIVND (reference sequence). The CDR3 length is 18 residues. V gave up 3 bases and J gave up 0 bases; unmatched junction bases: 5. The CDR3 nucleotides read TGTGCCAGTAGTATCCGGGACAGGGGACTCTCTGGGGCCAACGTCCTGACTTTC. Protein sequence: CASSIRDRGLSGANVLTF.

The CDR3 DNA is TGTGCCAGCAGTAATCCAGAGGGGGGGGGAGCTTTCTTT. Translating it yields CASSNPEGGGAFF. This chain connects TRBV6-5 to TRBJ1-1; D perhaps matches TRBD1 (6 bases). The CDR3 has 13 amino acids. V was cut by 5 bases and J by 10 bases, with 17 bases left in between. Germline V CDR1 and CDR2: MNHEY, SVGAGI.

This clone has more than one count but fewer than ten. V usage is TRBV7-6 and J usage is TRBJ1-3, with no clear D. This CDR3 spans 14 amino acids. The germline V gene encodes CDR1 SGHVS and CDR2 FNYEAQ. With 5 bases removed from V and 0 bases from J, the gap between germline ends came to 8 bases. Written as DNA, the CDR3 is TGTGCCAGCAGCGATGGAGACTCTGGAAACACCATATATTTT. This gives the protein CASSDGDSGNTIYF.

The gene calls are TRBV2 and TRBJ2-7; 9 bases line up with TRBD2. From germline, CDR1 is SNHLY and CDR2 FYNNEI. This CDR3 comprises 15 residues. V dropped 4 bases and J dropped 0; count of bases not matched to a gene: 4. CDR3 nucleotides: TGTGCCAGCAGTGGACTAGCGGAGACCTCCTACGAGCAGTACTTC. Amino acids: CASSGLAETSYEQYF.

The chain employs TRBV7-9 and TRBJ1-4, with 9 bases lining up with TRBD1. Losses at the gene ends were 10 bases for V and 4 bases for J; bases not matched to a gene: 19. The CDR3 is 18 amino acids. The V gene's germline CDR1 is SEHNR and CDR2 FQNEAQ (reference sequence). The CDR3 sequence is CATGNRDRVVGFNEKLFF. The CDR3 nucleotides are TGTGCCACCGGAAACCGGGACAGGGTTGTGGGATTTAATGAAAAACTGTTTTTT.

This clone has just a few counts. CDR3 DNA sequence: TGTGCCAGCAGCGTAGCCCCTGGATACGAGCAGTACTTC. This codes for CASSVAPGYEQYF. J is TRBJ2-7 and V is TRBV9; D is uncertain. This CDR3 has 13 amino acids. Germline V gene lookup returns CDR1 SGDLS and CDR2 YYNGEE. V lost 0 bases and J lost 4, with 8 bases in between.

The V call is TRBV7-2, the J call TRBJ1-1; D is perhaps TRBD1 (5 bases). This CDR3 comprises 15 residues. Between the trimmed V and J ends, which lost 5 bases and 3 bases, there was a span of 16 bases. Germline-derived CDR1 and CDR2 are SGHTA and FQGNSA. CDR3 region: CASSRRSGEDTEAFF. CDR3 bases: TGTGCCAGCAGCCGCAGGTCGGGGGAGGACACTGAAGCTTTCTTT.

This clone is large in the sample. The chain is built from TRBV6-4 and TRBJ2-2; TRBD1 aligns across 11 bases. The CDR3 extends over 15 amino acids. CDR1 is MRHNA, CDR2 SNTAGT, per germline. V dropped 3 bases and J dropped 3; count of bases not matched to a gene: 0. CDR3 in DNA: TGTGCCAGCAGTGAGGGACAGGGGGACACCGGGGAGCTGTTTTTT. Protein: CASSEGQGDTGELFF.

This rearrangement joins TRBV30 to TRBJ2-5; tentatively, D is TRBD1 (6 bases). This CDR3 is built from 13 residues. CDR1 and CDR2 from the germline V gene are GTSNPN and SVGIG (reference sequence). V shed 2 bases and J shed 3 bases, with 10 bases lying between them. The CDR3 loop is CAWSSQGKETQYF. The DNA of the CDR3 is TGTGCCTGGAGTTCCCAGGGGAAAGAGACCCAGTACTTC.

The rearrangement uses TRBV5-1 and TRBJ2-7; 11 bases fit TRBD2. Looked up from germline, CDR1 is SGHRS and CDR2 is YFSETQ. The CDR3 runs 15 residues. The ends lost 4 bases at V and 7 bases at J; junction bases unmatched: 10. The CDR3 spells CASSLLAGGSGEQYF. CDR3 DNA: TGCGCCAGCAGCCTCCTAGCGGGGGGATCAGGGGAGCAGTACTTC.

The J gene is TRBJ1-2, the V gene TRBV5-6; D is possibly TRBD1 (5 bases). This CDR3 comprises 12 residues. Germline CDR1 and CDR2: SGHDT and YYEEEE. Trimming cost V 7 bases and J 8 bases, with 15 bases left between them. The chain's CDR3 is CASAPGWGGYTF. The CDR3 DNA reads as TGTGCCAGCGCCCCGGGCTGGGGGGGCTACACCTTC. The whole variable domain, remainder taken from reference TRBV5-6 and TRBJ1-2, is DAGVTQSPTHLIKTRGQQVTLRCSPKSGHDTVSWYQQALGQGPQFIFQYYEEEERQRGNFPDRFSGHQFPNYSSELNVNALLLGDSALYLCASAPGWGGYTFGSGTRLTVV.

This clone showed up just a few times. The chain combines TRBV7-2 with TRBJ1-6; TRBD1 is a possible D gene (5 bases). The CDR3 runs 15 residues. CDR1 SGHTA and CDR2 FQGNSA come from the germline V gene. The ends were cut back, 0 bases at V and 10 bases at J, with 13 bases in the middle. This CDR3 reads CASSLARAYRSPLHF. The CDR3 DNA reads as TGTGCCAGCAGCTTAGCCAGGGCCTATAGGTCACCCCTCCACTTT.

This clone was seen only a few times. The chain has TRBV27 and TRBJ1-6; no firm D call. The germline CDR1 and CDR2 sequences are MNHEY and SMNVEV (reference sequence). V lost 5 bases, J lost 5 bases, and 4 bases lay in between. The CDR3 totals 12 residues. CDR3 in DNA: TGTGCCAGCAGTCCCCATAATTCACCCCTCCACTTT. Translated, it gives CASSPHNSPLHF.

The gene calls are TRBV19 and TRBJ2-7; D tentatively fits TRBD1 or TRBD2 (5 bases each). V was pared by 9 bases and J by 0 bases, with 15 bases between. The CDR3 spans 14 residues. Germline CDR1 and CDR2: LNHDA and SQIVND (reference sequence). The CDR3 DNA sequence: TGTGCCAGCAGTGGGACGGCTAACTCCTACGAGCAGTACTTC. Amino acid sequence: CASSGTANSYEQYF.

This clone was found a few times. V and J are TRBV7-2 and TRBJ1-1; D possibly corresponds to TRBD1 (6 bases). The CDR3 runs 16 residues. The V end lost 4 bases, the J end lost 0 bases, and 15 bases lay between the germline ends. Germline lookup yields CDR1 SGHTA and CDR2 FQGNSA. The DNA of the CDR3 is TGTGCCAGCAGCTCCATCGGACAGACTTTGAACACTGAAGCTTTCTTT. Protein sequence: CASSSIGQTLNTEAFF.